This T cell receptor beta chain was sequenced in a study of cytomegalovirus exposure and HLA in healthy donors. The study ran its PCR with 60 Vbeta and 13 Jbeta primers. The table came from immunoSEQ multiplex PCR; TCRdb's copy has only in-frame clones and leaves some out. The sample lists around 100,000 clones, roughly 75% occurring once. From germline, CDR1 is MRHNA and CDR2 SNTAGT. Deletions cut 0 bases from V and 0 bases from J, with 9 bases between. The CDR3 is made up of 16 amino acids. As to this clone: Its antigen is as yet unknown.

Broader study findings: Approximately 18,000 TCR beta sequences were associated with HLA alleles at 0.05 false discovery rate in a later analysis.

The source is a man aged 30 to 45 in good health and CMV-seronegative. V is TRBV6-4 and J is TRBJ2-1; D not certain. The specimen sequenced was PBMCs. CDR3 residues: CASSDSDFSSYNEQFF. The CDR3 coding sequence is TGTGCCAGCAGTGACTCCGACTTCAGCTCCTACAATGAGCAGTTCTTC.